The entry below gives a single T cell receptor beta chain sequence along with its context. In the original analysis: Nucleated cell number was recorded as an estimate derived from reference gene primer amplification. The method was immunoSEQ multiplex PCR; TCRdb's version includes in-frame clones alone and lacks a portion of them. V, J and clone size derive from that table, while D and trimming were established from the DNA sequence. The sample consists of some 69,000 clones, roughly 76% of them appearing once. CDR1 is SGHRS and CDR2 is YFSETQ in the germline V gene. Trimming took 0 bases from V and 5 from J, leaving 14 bases between them. There are 15 residues in the CDR3. The data were obtained in a study of blood T cell repertoires in COVID-19. Study overall: COVID-19 samples from acute and convalescent phases originated in the United States, Italy and Spain. Sources were T cells, B-cell-depleted T cells, or PBMCs; the material itself was cDNA or gDNA.

The sequencing input was peripheral blood. The chain employs TRBV5-1 and TRBJ1-2; maybe TRBD1 (6 bases). This sequence was found in a woman in her sixties or seventies with acute or convalescent COVID-19. CDR3 sequence reads: CASSLGGQNSYGYTF. In DNA, the CDR3 is TGCGCCAGCAGCTTGGGTGGACAGAATTCATATGGCTACACCTTC.